This is a list of T cell receptor beta chains from one sample in a study of T cells in Graves' hyperthyroidism and ophthalmopathy. TCRdb re-derived calls from the multiplex PCR reads in MiXCR, one entry per CDR3 protein. Among about 360,000 distinct CDR3 sequences listed, 19% were seen once. The sequenced sample was blood. The source is a young woman with Graves' hyperthyroidism. CDR3s include the opening cysteine and the closing phenylalanine or tryptophan. D genes are given only for firm matches. Clone size is given for some rows only: seen once, a few or many times, or a class if the clone is expanded.

>many|NA|TRBV6-2/TRBV6-3|TRBJ2-4
CASSWGLAKNIQYF
TGTGCCAGCAGTTGGGGACTAGCCAAAAACATTCAGTACTTC
>many|TRBD2|TRBV10-3|TRBJ2-5
CAISGKLAGGSAETQYF
TGTGCCATCAGTGGCAAACTAGCGGGGGGTTCTGCGGAGACCCAGTACTTC
>many|NA|TRBV19|TRBJ2-2
CASSMLNTGELFF
TGTGCCAGTAGTATGCTGAACACCGGGGAGCTGTTTTTT
>many|TRBD2|TRBV27|TRBJ2-5
CASSLGGTSVETQYF
TGTGCCAGCAGTTTAGGGGGGACTAGCGTCGAGACCCAGTACTTC
>NA|TRBD1|TRBV6-5|TRBJ2-7
CASSYSTTGSYEQYF
TGTGCCAGCAGTTACTCGACGACAGGGTCCTACGAGCAGTACTTC
>many|TRBD1|TRBV27|TRBJ2-7
CASSSAPYRDRGVYEQYF
TGTGCCAGCAGCTCCGCACCTTACCGGGACAGGGGGGTTTACGAGCAGTACTTC
>few|NA|TRBV12-3/TRBV12-4|TRBJ1-5
CASSFRKVYSNQPQHF
TGTGCCAGCAGTTTTCGGAAAGTATATAGCAATCAGCCCCAGCATTTT
>NA|NA|TRBV10-3|TRBJ1-2
CAISESQGTGYTF
TGTGCCATCAGTGAGTCCCAGGGGACGGGCTACACCTTC
>NA|TRBD1|TRBV20-1|TRBJ2-7
CSAPGQGIDEQYF
TGCAGTGCTCCGGGACAGGGAATAGACGAGCAGTACTTC
>many|NA|TRBV6-1|TRBJ2-7
CASRSRAEQYF
TGTGCCAGCAGAAGCCGGGCCGAGCAGTACTTC
>many|TRBD1|TRBV6-1|TRBJ1-4
CASSEAIGQGDEKLFF
TGTGCCAGCAGTGAAGCAATCGGACAGGGGGACGAAAAACTGTTTTTT
>many|NA|TRBV20-1|TRBJ1-3
CSAPESSGNTIYF
TGCAGTGCCCCAGAGAGCTCTGGAAACACCATATATTTT
>few|NA|TRBV18|TRBJ2-4
CASSPLTHTIAKNIQYF
TGTGCCAGCTCACCCCTGACACATACGATAGCCAAAAACATTCAGTACTTC
>many|TRBD1|TRBV12-3/TRBV12-4|TRBJ1-2
CASSADRGQGYTF
TGTGCCAGCAGTGCGGACAGGGGGCAGGGCTACACCTTC
>many|TRBD1|TRBV27|TRBJ1-6
CASMGQGNSPLHF
TGTGCCAGCATGGGACAGGGCAATTCACCCCTCCACTTT
>many|NA|TRBV30|TRBJ2-2
CAWSHRAHAGELFF
TGTGCCTGGAGCCACCGGGCCCACGCCGGGGAGCTGTTTTTT
>few|NA|TRBV11-2|TRBJ1-6
CASSAGRAPLHF
TGTGCCAGCAGCGCCGGACGGGCACCCCTCCACTTT
>many|NA|TRBV10-1|TRBJ2-2
CASSLSITGELFF
TGCGCCAGCAGTCTAAGTATCACCGGGGAGCTGTTTTTT
>many|NA|TRBV6-5|TRBJ1-1
CASSYPWSRTSFEAFF
TGTGCCAGCAGTTACCCCTGGAGTCGAACCTCATTTGAAGCTTTCTTT
>NA|NA|TRBV2|TRBJ1-1
CASSETGEQRAFF
TGTGCCAGCAGTGAAACCGGGGAACAGCGGGCTTTCTTT
>many|NA|TRBV24-1|TRBJ1-1
CATSDGTDEAFF
TGTGCCACCAGTGATGGGACGGATGAAGCTTTCTTT
>many|TRBD1|TRBV10-1|TRBJ2-6
CASSESKGTAISSGANVLTF
TGCGCCAGCAGTGAGTCGAAAGGGACAGCAATAAGCTCTGGGGCCAACGTCCTGACTTTC
>many|NA|TRBV20-1|TRBJ2-4
CSARDSRGAKNIQYF
TGCAGTGCTAGAGATTCCAGGGGAGCCAAAAACATTCAGTACTTC
>NA|TRBD1|TRBV5-1|TRBJ1-5
CASSLQGPTTPQHF
TGCGCCAGCAGCTTACAGGGGCCTACGACTCCCCAGCATTTT
>few|NA|TRBV9|TRBJ2-1
CASQGGGPYNEQFF
TGTGCCAGCCAGGGTGGGGGGCCCTACAATGAGCAGTTCTTC
>many|NA|TRBV6-5|TRBJ2-6
CASTSLSGANVLTF
TGTGCCAGCACCAGCCTCTCTGGGGCCAACGTCCTGACTTTC
>NA|TRBD1|TRBV24-1|TRBJ2-7
CATSGNPGQGYEQYF
TGTGCCACCAGTGGTAACCCGGGACAGGGCTACGAGCAGTACTTC
>many|NA|TRBV6-1|TRBJ2-5
CATQSQYRVGGQETQYF
TGTGCCACGCAAAGCCAATACAGGGTCGGGGGGCAAGAGACCCAGTACTTC
>many|NA|TRBV15|TRBJ1-2
CATSRDLVGYGYTF
TGTGCCACCAGCAGAGATTTGGTGGGCTATGGCTACACCTTC
>few|NA|TRBV6-1|TRBJ2-1
CASSEVGAYNEQFF
TGTGCCAGCAGTGAAGTGGGGGCGTACAATGAGCAGTTCTTC
>once|NA|TRBV12-3/TRBV12-4|TRBJ2-3
CASGGRRDTQYF
TGTGCCAGCGGCGGCAGAAGAGATACGCAGTATTTT
>many|TRBD1|TRBV20-1|TRBJ2-7
CSARAPITGVQLPYEQYF
TGCAGTGCTAGAGCTCCTATCACAGGGGTCCAGTTACCCTACGAGCAGTACTTC
>many|NA|TRBV7-9|TRBJ1-1
CASSLEGTTEAFF
TGTGCCAGCAGCTTAGAGGGGACCACTGAAGCTTTCTTT
>many|TRBD1|TRBV6-1|TRBJ1-1
CASSDGDRGWSTEAFF
TGTGCCAGCAGTGACGGGGACAGGGGTTGGAGCACTGAAGCTTTCTTT
>many|TRBD2|TRBV12-3/TRBV12-4|TRBJ2-7
CASSLGAGGTYEQYF
TGTGCCAGCAGTTTAGGAGCGGGAGGTACCTACGAGCAGTACTTC
>many|TRBD1|TRBV7-6|TRBJ2-7
CASSYRGYEQYF
TGTGCCAGCAGCTACAGGGGGTACGAGCAGTACTTC
>few|NA|TRBV2|TRBJ1-5
CASSESSRGQPQHF
TGTGCCAGCAGTGAGAGTAGCCGGGGTCAGCCCCAGCATTTT
>many|TRBD1|TRBV20-1|TRBJ2-7
CSAGDREYSGEQYF
TGCAGTGCGGGGGACAGGGAATATTCCGGCGAGCAGTACTTC
>many|TRBD1|TRBV29-1|TRBJ1-2
CSVVRTGATYYGYTF
TGCAGCGTTGTGAGGACAGGGGCCACCTACTATGGCTACACCTTC
>many|TRBD1|TRBV7-6|TRBJ1-5
CASSPQGVLQPQHF
TGTGCCAGCAGCCCACAGGGGGTCCTTCAGCCCCAGCATTTT
>many|NA|TRBV27|TRBJ1-1
CASQPGRYTEAFF
TGTGCCAGTCAACCGGGACGGTACACTGAAGCTTTCTTT
>NA|TRBD1|TRBV28|TRBJ2-6
CASSSFWTGTNSGANVLTF
TGTGCCAGCAGTTCCTTTTGGACAGGGACAAACTCTGGGGCCAACGTCCTGACTTTC
>many|TRBD1|TRBV12-5|TRBJ2-2
CASGLLRQGASTGELFF
TGTGCTAGTGGTCTCCTACGACAGGGGGCGAGCACCGGGGAGCTGTTTTTT
>many|NA|TRBV4-1|TRBJ2-5
CASSPTTSPGPDTETQYF
TGCGCCAGCAGCCCGACGACGTCACCGGGCCCGGACACAGAGACCCAGTACTTC
>many|TRBD2|TRBV9|TRBJ2-7
CASSASGTSNEQYF
TGTGCCAGCAGCGCATCCGGGACTAGCAACGAGCAGTACTTC
>once|TRBD2|TRBV3-1|TRBJ2-7
CASSRILAGDEQYF
TGTGCCAGCAGCCGGATACTAGCGGGGGACGAGCAGTACTTC
>few|NA|TRBV24-1|TRBJ2-2
CATSDSPQGSRELFF
TGTGCCACCAGTGATAGCCCACAGGGCTCCCGGGAGCTGTTTTTT
>many|NA|TRBV10-1|TRBJ2-7
CASSDEQYF
TGCGCCAGCAGTGACGAGCAGTACTTC
>many|TRBD1|TRBV12-3/TRBV12-4|TRBJ2-5
CASSFGGLTGGKETQYF
TGTGCCAGCAGTTTTGGGGGGTTGACAGGGGGTAAAGAGACCCAGTACTTC
>NA|TRBD2|TRBV11-2|TRBJ2-5
CAIREGDETQYF
TGTGCCATTCGGGAGGGTGATGAGACCCAGTACTTC
>NA|NA|TRBV12-3/TRBV12-4|TRBJ2-5
CASSSQATQYF
TGTGCCAGCAGTTCTCAGGCAACCCAGTACTTC
>many|NA|TRBV10-3|TRBJ2-7
CAISESKGEQYF
TGTGCCATCAGTGAGTCGAAGGGCGAGCAGTACTTC
>many|NA|TRBV11-2|TRBJ2-5
CASSLVAETQYF
TGTGCCAGCAGCTTAGTTGCGGAGACCCAGTACTTC
>many|NA|TRBV12-3/TRBV12-4|TRBJ2-3
CASRNYLGSDTQYF
TGTGCCAGCAGGAACTATTTGGGGTCAGATACGCAGTATTTT
>many|NA|TRBV7-6|TRBJ1-2
CASSSAGRNNYGYTF
TGTGCCAGCAGCTCAGCCGGACGGAATAACTATGGCTACACCTTC